Listed below are T cell receptor beta chains from one sample, sequenced in a study of T-cell reconstitution after alpha-beta-depleted transplantation in children. TCRdb reanalysed the PCR reads using MiXCR and keeps one entry per CDR3 protein. The data show under 400,000 distinct CDR3 sequences, around 25% seen once. The specimen comprised PBMCs, mostly from graft donor cells, sampled 180 days after TCRalphabeta/CD19-depleted stem cell transplant. The receptor source for this set is a male patient aged 10 to 17 who had a stem cell transplant for acute lymphoblastic leukemia, so the T cells may come from the graft donor. CDR3s include the opening cysteine and the closing phenylalanine or tryptophan. The D gene is left open where the match is weak. A row's size may be missing; if present it is once, few, many or a size class.

clone_size j_call v_call d_call cdr3_aa cdr3_nt
many TRBJ2-7 TRBV28 TRBD2 CASSARASGRYEQYF TGTGCCAGCAGTGCCCGGGCTAGCGGGAGGTACGAGCAGTACTTC
- TRBJ2-1 TRBV12-5 TRBD2 CASGLVPGLASYNEQFF TGTGCTAGTGGTTTGGTACCGGGACTAGCGTCCTACAATGAGCAGTTCTTC
few TRBJ2-7 TRBV12-5 TRBD1 CASGWPQGQGINEQYF TGTGCTAGTGGTTGGCCACAGGGGCAGGGAATAAACGAGCAGTACTTC
few TRBJ1-2 TRBV7-8 - CASSLVEGRANYGYTF TGTGCCAGCAGCTTAGTAGAGGGTAGGGCTAACTATGGCTACACCTTC
few TRBJ2-7 TRBV19 TRBD1 CACGQGAYEQYF TGTGCCTGTGGACAGGGGGCATACGAGCAGTACTTC
- TRBJ2-7 TRBV20-1 - CSALLGPYEQYF TGCAGTGCCTTACTAGGGCCCTACGAGCAGTACTTC
- TRBJ2-1 TRBV10-2 TRBD2 CASSKGLAGDSYNEQFF TGCGCCAGCAGTAAGGGACTAGCGGGAGACTCCTACAATGAGCAGTTCTTC
few TRBJ1-1 TRBV7-9 - CASSFGLTEAFF TGTGCCAGCAGCTTCGGACTCACTGAAGCTTTCTTT
- TRBJ1-1 TRBV3-1 - CASSILMNTEAFF TGTGCCAGCAGTATCCTTATGAACACTGAAGCTTTCTTT
few TRBJ2-1 TRBV5-6 TRBD2 CASSWGTSGNEQFF TGTGCCAGCAGCTGGGGGACTAGCGGGAATGAGCAGTTCTTC
- TRBJ2-2 TRBV6-5 TRBD1 CASSYSIPGGVGELFF TGTGCCAGCAGTTACTCGATTCCAGGGGGCGTGGGGGAGCTGTTTTTT
few TRBJ2-7 TRBV5-1 - CASRGSSYEQYF TGCGCCAGCAGGGGTTCCTCCTACGAGCAGTACTTC
- TRBJ2-3 TRBV5-1 - CASSSRGPVTFTSTDTQYF TGCGCCAGCAGCTCCAGGGGACCAGTGACGTTTACTAGCACAGATACGCAGTATTTT
few TRBJ2-7 TRBV6-1 - CATSSGIYSYEQYF TGTGCCACATCGTCGGGGATCTACTCCTACGAGCAGTACTTC